Here is one TCR beta chain with its context. Its antigen remains unknown. The V gene's germline CDR1 is MNHEY and CDR2 SVGAGI. The CDR3 totals 15 residues. The V end lost 2 bases, the J end lost 0 bases, and 8 bases lay between the germline ends. The sample comes from a study of persistence of HIV-infected CD4 T cells. This nonspecific control used anti-CD3/anti-CD28 bead stimulation of CD4+ T cells. CD4+ T cells upregulating both CD40 ligand and CD69 were sorted as responding cells. The libraries were made with immunoSEQ version 4 in survey mode. The method was immunoSEQ multiplex PCR; TCRdb's version includes in-frame clones alone and lacks a portion of them. The sample lists 43,000 or so clones, about 90% seen once, with 0.85% to 1.3% in the top ten.

The source of this sequence is an adult man with HIV who was CMV-seropositive. The chain carries TRBV6-5 and TRBJ1-5; D not resolved. The sample in question was CD4+ T cells sorted from PBMCs after roughly 18-hour stimulation, obtained from a patient who received antiretroviral therapy. The CDR3, as DNA: TGTGCCAGCAGTTACGGTATTTATAGCAATCAGCCCCAGCATTTT. This gives the protein CASSYGIYSNQPQHF.